These T cell receptor beta chains were read from a single sample in a study of identical twins. One entry per CDR3 protein, called by TCRdb with MiXCR from the 5' RACE reads. Of approximately 550,000 distinct CDR3 sequences listed, about 20% were seen once; the top ten hold around 0.5%. The same data also contributed to another study, on yellow fever vaccine responses in identical twins.

Sequenced: CD4+ T cells sorted from blood. The receptors originated from a woman younger than 35 in good health. CDR3s include the opening cysteine and the closing phenylalanine or tryptophan. D genes are given only for firm matches. Some rows have no size entry. The others give once, few or many, or a class for an expanded clone.

CDR3nt	CDR3aa	v_gene	abundance	d_gene	j_gene
TGCAGTGCTGCCTTAGGGGGGGGAAACGACTATGGCTACACCTTC	CSAALGGGNDYGYTF	TRBV20-1	few	-	TRBJ1-2
TGTGCCAACGCGGCTAGGGGCGGGGACTCCTACAATGAGCAGTTCTTC	CANAARGGDSYNEQFF	TRBV10-3	few	-	TRBJ2-1
TGTGCCGCCACACCCCAACTAGGACCAGATACGCAGTATTTT	CAATPQLGPDTQYF	TRBV10-3	few	-	TRBJ2-3
TGTGCCACCAGCAAGGGATCACTAGGACAGTACGAGCAGTACTTC	CATSKGSLGQYEQYF	TRBV15	few	-	TRBJ2-7
TGCAGTGCTGCCCGGGACAGGGGTAGGGGCACTGAAGCTTTCTTT	CSAARDRGRGTEAFF	TRBV20-1	-	TRBD1	TRBJ1-1
TGTGCCAGCAGCTTAAAACCGCGGCTAGCGGGAGGCCCCCTACCTATAGATACGCAGTATTTT	CASSLKPRLAGGPLPIDTQYF	TRBV7-3	-	TRBD2	TRBJ2-3
TGTGCCAGCAGCCAGGAAGCGGGAGGATCCTACGAGCAGTACTTC	CASSQEAGGSYEQYF	TRBV3-1	-	TRBD2	TRBJ2-7
TGTGCCAGCAGCCTAGACCAGGGGAGGGAGACCCAGTACTTC	CASSLDQGRETQYF	TRBV11-3	-	-	TRBJ2-5
TGTGCCAGCATTCGGGGATACGAGCAGTACTTC	CASIRGYEQYF	TRBV6-1	few	-	TRBJ2-7
TGTGCCAGCAGTGCGACAGGGGTTACCGTCCTGACTTTC	CASSATGVTVLTF	TRBV12-3/TRBV12-4	few	TRBD1	TRBJ2-6
TGTGCCAGCAGTTTAGGAATAGCAGGGGAGACCCAGTACTTC	CASSLGIAGETQYF	TRBV12-3/TRBV12-4	few	-	TRBJ2-5
TGTGCCATTACACGGACCCTCGACGCCTATAATTCACCCCTCCACTTT	CAITRTLDAYNSPLHF	TRBV6-1	-	-	TRBJ1-6
TGTGCCAGCAGCCGACAGGGGGCAAATAATTCACCCCTCCACTTT	CASSRQGANNSPLHF	TRBV6-2/TRBV6-3	-	TRBD1	TRBJ1-6
TGTGCCAGCAGTTACCCCCGGGGACACCCTTCGAGAGAGCAGTACTTC	CASSYPRGHPSREQYF	TRBV28	few	-	TRBJ2-7
TGTGCCAGCAGGCGGGGGGCCATGGGGAATTCACCCCTCCACTTT	CASRRGAMGNSPLHF	TRBV6-1	few	-	TRBJ1-6
TGTGCCAGCAGTTTACCGGACTTCTACTATAATTCACCCCTCCACTTT	CASSLPDFYYNSPLHF	TRBV28	few	-	TRBJ1-6
TGCGCCAGCAGCCAAGAACGGCAGGCGAAGAGGACCGGGGAGCTGTTTTTT	CASSQERQAKRTGELFF	TRBV4-1	-	-	TRBJ2-2
TGTGCCAGCAGTTTTACAGGGTACAATGAGCAGTTCTTC	CASSFTGYNEQFF	TRBV28	many	-	TRBJ2-1
TGTGCCAGCAGCACAGGGGGCTTTGGAGAGACCCAGTACTTC	CASSTGGFGETQYF	TRBV7-7	few	TRBD1	TRBJ2-5
TGTGCCAGCAGCTCCCATCGCGGGGAGCTGTTTTTT	CASSSHRGELFF	TRBV7-7	few	-	TRBJ2-2
TGCGCCAGCAGCCCACGTCCAGGGACCACAGATACGCAGTATTTT	CASSPRPGTTDTQYF	TRBV5-1	-	-	TRBJ2-3
TGTGCCAGCAAGTTAGCGGGACCCTTTCCCTCGAACACCGGGGAGCTGTTTTTT	CASKLAGPFPSNTGELFF	TRBV12-3/TRBV12-4	-	TRBD2	TRBJ2-2
TGCAGTGCTAGCCCCCGGGGTTCAAACTCCTACGAGCAGTACTTC	CSASPRGSNSYEQYF	TRBV20-1	few	-	TRBJ2-7
TGTGCCAGCAGTTTCGTCTATAATGACCCCTACATTGGAGATACGCAGTATTTT	CASSFVYNDPYIGDTQYF	TRBV28	-	-	TRBJ2-3
TGCGCCAGCAGAACCGGTCCCGGCGCGGGAGGGGGCGATGAGCAGTTCTTC	CASRTGPGAGGGDEQFF	TRBV5-1	-	TRBD2	TRBJ2-1
TGTGCCAGTAGTATCCGGGGGGGATACAATGAGCAGTTCTTC	CASSIRGGYNEQFF	TRBV19	few	TRBD2	TRBJ2-1
TGTGCCAGCAGCCCAATACGGTCGTCTAGCGGGATCACAGATACGCAGTATTTT	CASSPIRSSSGITDTQYF	TRBV11-1	few	TRBD2	TRBJ2-3
TGCAGTGCTAGAGGTGCGCTAGCGGGCTACAATGAGCAGTTCTTC	CSARGALAGYNEQFF	TRBV20-1	-	TRBD2	TRBJ2-1
TGTGCCACCAGCAGGGGGACTAGCGGCAGCTCCTACGAGCAGTACTTC	CATSRGTSGSSYEQYF	TRBV15	-	TRBD2	TRBJ2-7
TGCAGTGCTAGAGAGGGAGAGTTTTTGGAGGGCTACACCTTC	CSAREGEFLEGYTF	TRBV20-1	-	-	TRBJ1-2
TGTGCCAGCAGCCCTCATCTTGGCGGGAGCACCGGGGAGCTGTTTTTT	CASSPHLGGSTGELFF	TRBV11-2	-	TRBD2	TRBJ2-2
TGCGCCAGCAGCTCGCGGGCCTTCCAGGGCGCAGATACGCAGTATTTT	CASSSRAFQGADTQYF	TRBV5-1	-	-	TRBJ2-3
TGTGCCAGCAGCTCGATCGACAGGGGTACCCAAGAGACCCAGTACTTC	CASSSIDRGTQETQYF	TRBV5-6	-	TRBD1	TRBJ2-5
TGTGCCAGCAGCTTAGGCCCCGTGGCACTTAATGAGCAGTTCTTC	CASSLGPVALNEQFF	TRBV7-9	few	-	TRBJ2-1
TGTGCCAGCAGCCAAGGAGCGGGGGGCTTCTCCGGGGAGCTGTTTTTT	CASSQGAGGFSGELFF	TRBV3-1	-	TRBD2	TRBJ2-2
TGTGCCAGCAGGCCTATCGGGACAACATATAATTCACCCCTCCACTTT	CASRPIGTTYNSPLHF	TRBV28	-	-	TRBJ1-6
TGTGCCAGCAGCCACAGGGAGTCCAATCAGCCCCAGCATTTT	CASSHRESNQPQHF	TRBV3-1	-	-	TRBJ1-5
TGTGCCAGCAGCCGCCCGGGACAGGGCCTACAAGAGACCCAGTACTTC	CASSRPGQGLQETQYF	TRBV6-1	once	TRBD1	TRBJ2-5
TGCGCCAGCAGTCTAGCGGTCGTCACCGGGGAGCTGTTTTTT	CASSLAVVTGELFF	TRBV5-1	-	TRBD2	TRBJ2-2